What follows is one T cell receptor beta chain and its context. Original methodology: Reference gene primer amplification gave estimated nucleated cell counts. Using immunoSEQ multiplex PCR, the repertoire was profiled, and TCRdb retains in-frame clones only, with some absent. The DNA gave D and trimming, while V, J and clone size come from that table. The table lists 90,000 to 150,000 clones, approximately 79% of them singletons. The data belong to a study of blood T cell repertoires in COVID-19. Study information: From the United States, Italy and Spain came samples of acute and convalescent COVID-19.

The CDR3 spans 17 residues. Trimming removed 3 bases from V and 0 bases from J, with 12 bases in between. Germline V lookup: CDR1 MNHEY, CDR2 SMNVEV (reference sequence). This receptor was identified in a man in his fifties with acute or convalescent COVID-19. Input material: peripheral blood. The rearrangement links TRBV27 to TRBJ1-6; D is unresolved. The CDR3 reads CASSLSQTSSYNSPLHF. CDR3 DNA: TGTGCCAGCAGTTTGAGTCAGACTAGCTCCTATAATTCACCCCTCCACTTT.